These 5 T cell receptor beta chains came from one sample sequenced in a study of OX40 agonist ivuxolimab in advanced cancers. Some clones are missing from TCRdb's copy, which holds only in-frame ones; the method was immunoSEQ multiplex PCR. Of around 140,000 clones in the sample, about nine tenths were seen once. Sequences were derived from CD4+ or CD8+ T cells sorted from blood, sampled in a trial of the OX40 agonist ivuxolimab. Receptors originate from an adult with an advanced solid tumor such as melanoma, head and neck, liver or kidney cancer.

Written as DNA, the CDR3 is TGTGCCAGCAGCGCCAGGGGGGGCACAGATACGCAGTATTTT. Its translation: CASSARGGTDTQYF. V is TRBV9 and J is TRBJ2-3; possibly TRBD1 for D (7 bases). Germline CDR1 and CDR2: SGDLS and YYNGEE. Trimming shortened V by 3 bases and J by 1 base, and 9 bases separated the two germline ends. This CDR3 region has 14 residues. Full variable domain (outside the CDR3, taken from reference TRBV9 and TRBJ2-3): DSGVTQTPKHLITATGQRVTLRCSPRSGDLSVYWYQQSLDQGLQFLIQYYNGEERAKGNILERFSAQQFPDLHSELNLSSLELGDSALYFCASSARGGTDTQYFGPGTRLTVL.

This clone was counted only a few times. This rearrangement joins TRBV7-2 to TRBJ2-1; 14 bases are shared with TRBD2. Germline CDR1 reads SGHTA; CDR2 reads FQGNSA. Trimming removed 1 base from V and 9 bases from J; junction bases left unmatched: 5. This CDR3 region has 16 residues. CDR3: CASSLVPGLAGVEQFF. The DNA for the CDR3 is TGTGCCAGCAGCTTAGTACCGGGACTAGCGGGAGTTGAGCAGTTCTTC.

This clone was seen just once. The chain uses TRBV9 and TRBJ1-1, with 7 positions matching TRBD1. The V segment lost 5 bases and the J segment 6 bases; nucleotides outside the gene matches: 13. Germline loops: CDR1 SGDLS, CDR2 YYNGEE. The CDR3 is 15 amino acids. The DNA for the CDR3 is TGTGCCAGCAGTCCTCCCGGAACAGGGGCCCCTGAAGCTTTCTTT. Its protein is CASSPPGTGAPEAFF.

The gene calls are TRBV7-2 and TRBJ2-7; 11 positions match TRBD2. In germline, CDR1 is SGHTA, CDR2 FQGNSA. CDR3 size: 16 residues. Trimming at V came to 5 bases and at J to 1 base, leaving 7 bases not matched to a gene. CDR3 nucleotide sequence: TGTGCCAGCAGCCCCGCCGGGACTAGCGGATCCTACGAGCAGTACTTC. It specifies CASSPAGTSGSYEQYF.

This chain links TRBV28 with TRBJ2-7, with 7 positions matching TRBD1. Germline CDR1 and CDR2: MDHEN and SYDVKM. The trim removed 10 bases at V and 4 bases at J, leaving 13 bases unmatched. CDR3 size: 14 residues. CDR3 protein: CATLTSGQMYEQYF. The CDR3 DNA reads TGTGCCACCTTGACCTCGGGACAGATGTACGAGCAGTACTTC.